This TCR beta chain derives from a study of metastatic and nonmetastatic thyroid tumors. At the level of the study: It was across blood and tumor or nodule tissue from malignant and benign thyroid patients that repertoires were compared. Regarding the study as a whole: Benign nodules reportedly had significantly lower TCR beta diversity than malignant thyroid tumors in blood and tumor.

Authors' processing steps: Differences in CDR3 between clinicopathological groups were drawn on to build a classifier intended to discriminate distant-metastatic papillary thyroid cancer patients. TCRdb re-clonotyped the PCR reads via MiXCR. V and J calls and clone size were set by TCRdb, not the authors. The data hold approximately 13,000 clones, with around 10% observed a single time. Remarks on this clone: No antigen is known for it.

No patient had received any treatment before thyroid surgery. Sequencing used blood. The TCR originated in a female donor with papillary thyroid cancer or a benign thyroid nodule (not recorded which). Some clones in this sample may be carry-over from other donors' samples.

The CDR3 DNA follows: TGTGCCAGCAGCCCGCGCGCCGGGACTAGCTCCTACAATGAGCAGTTCTTC. Translation: CASSPRAGTSSYNEQFF. V usage is TRBV4-2 and J usage is TRBJ2-1; TRBD2 matches at 8 bases. CDR3 length: 17 residues. From germline, CDR1 is LGHNA and CDR2 YNFKEQ. V gave up 4 bases and J gave up 0 bases; unmatched junction bases: 8.